A single sample gave rise to the 3 T cell receptor beta chains below, sequenced in a study of T cell responses to AZD1222 COVID-19 vaccine. Profiled with immunoSEQ multiplex PCR; TCRdb holds only in-frame clones, not every one. Among 130,000 to 150,000 clones listed, approximately 89% were seen once. The specimen comprised peripheral blood, sampled on day 0 of AZD1222 vaccination. The source of these receptors is an adult in good health.

This rearrangement joins TRBV28 to TRBJ1-1, with 8 bases identical to TRBD1. Germline CDR1 MDHEN, CDR2 SYDVKM. The ends lost 6 bases at V and 1 base at J; junction bases unmatched: 7. The CDR3 covers 15 residues. In DNA form, the CDR3 reads TGTGCCAGCAGCCCAACCGGGACAGGGAACACTGAAGCTTTCTTT. Protein sequence: CASSPTGTGNTEAFF. The whole variable domain, remainder taken from reference TRBV28 and TRBJ1-1, is DVKVTQSSRYLVKRTGEKVFLECVQDMDHENMFWYRQDPGLGLRLIYFSYDVKMKEKGDIPEGYSVSREKKERFSLILESASTNQTSMYLCASSPTGTGNTEAFFGQGTRLTVV.

The CDR3 sequence: CASSGIQGYEPQHF. Here the CDR3 DNA reads TGTGCCAGCAGCGGAATTCAGGGGTATGAGCCCCAGCATTTT. The genes are TRBV7-8 and TRBJ1-5, with a weak D call TRBD1 (6 bases). Germline V gene lookup returns CDR1 SGHVS and CDR2 FQNEAQ. Trimming left V 5 bases short and J 8 bases short, with 16 bases between. The CDR3 is 14 amino acids.

This rearrangement joins TRBV27 to TRBJ1-5, with a possible D match to TRBD1 (6 bases). Trimming pared 3 bases from V and 4 bases from J, leaving 7 bases between. The germline V gene encodes CDR1 MNHEY and CDR2 SMNVEV (reference sequence). This CDR3 comprises 13 residues. CDR3 protein: CASSFQGNQPQHF. The CDR3 DNA is TGTGCCAGCAGTTTTCAGGGGAATCAGCCCCAGCATTTT.